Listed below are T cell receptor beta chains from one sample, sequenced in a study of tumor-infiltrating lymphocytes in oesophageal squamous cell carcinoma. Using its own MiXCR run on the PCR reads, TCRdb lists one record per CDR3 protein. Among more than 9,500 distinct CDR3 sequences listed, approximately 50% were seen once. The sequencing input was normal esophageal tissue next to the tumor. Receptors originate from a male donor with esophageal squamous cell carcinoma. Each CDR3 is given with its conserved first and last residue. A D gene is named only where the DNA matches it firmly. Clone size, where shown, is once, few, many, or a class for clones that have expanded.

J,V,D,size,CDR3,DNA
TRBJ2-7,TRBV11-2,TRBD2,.,CASSLETSVATEQYF,TGTGCCAGCAGCTTAGAGACTAGCGTTGCCACCGAGCAGTACTTC
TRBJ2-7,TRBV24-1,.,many,CATSDPGSHDEQYF,TGTGCCACCAGTGATCCCGGTTCTCACGACGAGCAGTACTTC
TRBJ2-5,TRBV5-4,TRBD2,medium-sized,CASSPVAGPQETQYF,TGTGCCAGCAGCCCGGTAGCGGGACCCCAAGAGACCCAGTACTTC
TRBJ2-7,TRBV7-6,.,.,CASSSRERSYEQYF,TGTGCCAGCAGCTCCCGGGAGCGCTCCTACGAGCAGTACTTC
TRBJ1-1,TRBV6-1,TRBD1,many,CASNSGQGKAFF,TGTGCCAGCAATTCCGGACAGGGAAAGGCTTTCTTT
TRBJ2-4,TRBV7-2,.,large,CASNYDTAKNIQYF,TGTGCCAGCAACTACGATACAGCCAAAAACATTCAGTACTTC
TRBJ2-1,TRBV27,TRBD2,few,CASRDRGLVVNEQFF,TGTGCCAGCAGAGACAGAGGACTAGTAGTTAATGAGCAGTTCTTC
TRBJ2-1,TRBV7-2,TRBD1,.,CASSLGQGSYNEQFF,TGTGCCAGCAGCTTGGGACAGGGTTCCTACAATGAGCAGTTCTTC
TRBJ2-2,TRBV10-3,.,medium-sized,CAISGREWSTGELFF,TGTGCCATCAGTGGACGGGAGTGGAGCACCGGGGAGCTGTTTTTT
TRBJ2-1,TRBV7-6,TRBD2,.,CASSPSSGRAKNEQFF,TGTGCCAGCAGCCCGAGTAGCGGGAGGGCCAAGAATGAGCAGTTCTTC
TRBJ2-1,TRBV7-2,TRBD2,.,CASRFSSGRPNNEQFF,TGTGCCAGCAGGTTCTCTAGCGGGAGGCCGAACAATGAGCAGTTCTTC
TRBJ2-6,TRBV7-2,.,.,CASSLVSGANVLTF,TGTGCCAGCAGCTTAGTTTCCGGGGCCAACGTCCTGACTTTC
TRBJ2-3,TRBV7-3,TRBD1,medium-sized,CASSYDRESTDTQYF,TGTGCCAGCAGCTACGACAGGGAGAGCACAGATACGCAGTATTTT
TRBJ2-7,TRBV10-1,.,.,CASSRGQIPTYEQYF,TGCGCCAGCAGTCGTGGGCAGATCCCCACCTACGAGCAGTACTTC
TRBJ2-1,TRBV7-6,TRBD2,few,CASSSLAGGPDEQFF,TGTGCTAGCAGCTCTCTAGCGGGAGGGCCAGATGAGCAGTTCTTC
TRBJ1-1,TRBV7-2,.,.,CASSPTRRNTEAFF,TGTGCCAGCAGCCCCACCAGACGGAACACTGAAGCTTTCTTT